A selection of T cell receptor beta chains follows, all from one sample in a study of T cells expressing NK-cell markers. One entry per CDR3 protein, without DNA, is what TCRdb gives after re-calling the 5' RACE reads. The sample holds about 260,000 distinct CDR3 sequences. The sample was blood T cells: a sorted CD56 or NKG2C T cell subset, CD4+ or CD8+ T cells, or bulk PBMC T cells (not recorded which). The receptor source for this set is a man in his late teens or twenties in good health. Each CDR3 is given with its conserved first and last residue.

v_gene	j_gene	CDR3aa
TRBV7-8	TRBJ2-5	CASSEGRETQYF
TRBV11-2	TRBJ2-1	CASRVPGTSSYNEQFF
TRBV4-3	TRBJ1-5	CASSQDWANQPQHF
TRBV6-2/TRBV6-3	TRBJ1-1	CASSFSTVRDRGVGNTEAFF
TRBV24-1	TRBJ2-1	CATSDPIVNEQFF
TRBV2	TRBJ2-1	CASGGEVASEQFF
TRBV12-3/TRBV12-4	TRBJ2-1	CASSAQTVSYNEQFF
TRBV5-1	TRBJ2-4	CASSQRGMRDIQYF
TRBV21-1	TRBJ2-3	CASSPDGNHTDTQYF
TRBV11-2	TRBJ2-5	CASSAWGASGTKEETQYF
TRBV10-3	TRBJ2-5	CAISASGTETQYF
TRBV10-3	TRBJ1-2	CATTDGAGYTF
TRBV5-6	TRBJ2-1	CASSLRASGRAGEQFF
TRBV15	TRBJ2-2	CATSGPSLNTGELFF
TRBV5-5	TRBJ2-2	CASSLVHSLTAGELFF
TRBV6-4	TRBJ2-2	CASSEEFYTGELFF
TRBV6-6	TRBJ2-7	CASSYEAMEQYF
TRBV11-3	TRBJ2-3	CASSSTDFSTDTQYF
TRBV20-1	TRBJ2-5	CSAHSGSPGETQYF
TRBV10-3	TRBJ2-4	CAISERTGIEKNIQYF
TRBV20-1	TRBJ2-1	CSAYLRQGLYNEQFF
TRBV5-5	TRBJ2-5	CASSLSPSREETQYF
TRBV11-1	TRBJ2-1	CASSLTSGTLSLGFF
TRBV12-3/TRBV12-4	TRBJ2-1	CASSQAARGGEQFF
TRBV20-1	TRBJ2-1	CSAHSGGNEQFF
TRBV7-2	TRBJ2-7	CASSPSGIPHEQYF
TRBV12-3/TRBV12-4	TRBJ2-5	CASRGSGQETQYF
TRBV20-1	TRBJ1-6	CSARERGYNSPLHF
TRBV7-9	TRBJ2-3	CASSPIGAMGQYF
TRBV20-1	TRBJ2-3	CSASSGGTYTQYF
TRBV12-3/TRBV12-4	TRBJ2-7	CASSLYLSVRGGYEQYF
TRBV12-3/TRBV12-4	TRBJ2-4	CASSSSGAAKNIQYF
TRBV5-6	TRBJ1-4	CASSFGFGRNEKLFF
TRBV29-1	TRBJ2-5	CSVGLREVRQETQYF
TRBV20-1	TRBJ2-4	CSARPGQNIQYF
TRBV6-2/TRBV6-3	TRBJ2-7	CASTLGGLAAYEQYF
TRBV12-3/TRBV12-4	TRBJ2-5	CACGTSEETQYF
TRBV19	TRBJ2-2	CASSPGSRTGELFF
TRBV10-3	TRBJ1-5	CAISVGTNQPQHF
TRBV4-3	TRBJ2-2	CASSQDDRGRASGELFF
TRBV20-1	TRBJ2-2	CSARSPRTNTGELFF
TRBV10-3	TRBJ1-4	CAISEGPGANEKLFF
TRBV5-1	TRBJ2-1	CASSLSMGSSSYNEQFF
TRBV20-1	TRBJ2-3	CSARPGPQPDTQYF
TRBV6-2/TRBV6-3	TRBJ1-1	CASSYSSRTEAFF